This T cell receptor beta chain was captured in a study of shared clonotypes between healthy human individuals. Study summary: Researchers assigned three CD4 naive, three CD4 memory, two CD8 naive and one CD8 memory plate to each donor.

DNA at about 0.2 ug, tens of thousands of T cell genomes, went into sorted-subset replicate PCRs. Clones were read by immunoSEQ multiplex PCR, and TCRdb kept only the in-frame ones, dropping some. Of about 2.4 million clones listed, 80% to 95% are singletons. Details on this clone: As yet, its antigen is unknown.

The length of the CDR3 is 17 residues. Trimming shortened V by 2 bases and J by 5 bases, and 21 bases separated the two germline ends. Germline CDR1 SGHVS, CDR2 FQNEAQ. Overall study results and limits: Sorted-subset sequencing, rarefaction showed, was incomplete despite large depth. Genetic and exposure-history diversity was limited by the few donors.

The V and J genes are TRBV7-8 and TRBJ1-2; D gene unclear. The sequencing sample was made of naive CD4+ T cells from PBMCs. Subset denoted: CD45RA+ positively selected. The TCR was taken from a man aged 18 to 29 in good health. Some clones in this sample may be carry-over from other donors' samples. The CDR3 protein is CASSLPSGRPERYGYTF. The DNA of the CDR3 is TGTGCCAGCAGCTTACCCTCTGGGAGGCCGGAGCGGTATGGCTACACCTTC.